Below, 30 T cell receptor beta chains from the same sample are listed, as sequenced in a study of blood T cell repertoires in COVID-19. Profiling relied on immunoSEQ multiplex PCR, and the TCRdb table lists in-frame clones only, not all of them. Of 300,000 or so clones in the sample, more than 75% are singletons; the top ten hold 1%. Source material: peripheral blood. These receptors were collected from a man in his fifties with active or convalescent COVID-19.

This CDR3 is CASCHRQIQETQYF. Here the CDR3 DNA reads TGTGCCAGCTGCCACCGACAGATACAAGAGACCCAGTACTTC. The genes are TRBV12-1 and TRBJ2-5; whether TRBD1, the table's D call, matches the DNA was not checked. TRBV12-1 represents a pseudogene. This CDR3 region has 14 residues.

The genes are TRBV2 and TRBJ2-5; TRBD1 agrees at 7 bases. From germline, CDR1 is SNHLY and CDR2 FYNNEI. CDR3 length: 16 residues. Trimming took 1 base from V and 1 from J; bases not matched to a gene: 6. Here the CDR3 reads CASSEERKGAQETQYF. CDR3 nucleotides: TGTGCCAGCAGTGAAGAGAGGAAGGGGGCCCAAGAGACCCAGTACTTC. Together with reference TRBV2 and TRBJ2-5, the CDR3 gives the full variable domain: EPEVTQTPSHQVTQMGQEVILRCVPISNHLYFYWYRQILGQKVEFLVSFYNNEISEKSEIFDDQFSVERPDGSNFTLKIRSTKLEDSAMYFCASSEERKGAQETQYFGPGTRLLVL.

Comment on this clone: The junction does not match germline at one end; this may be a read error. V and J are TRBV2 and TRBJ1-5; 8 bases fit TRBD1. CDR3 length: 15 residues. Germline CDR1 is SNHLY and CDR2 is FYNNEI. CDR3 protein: CASCDRGGQNQPQHF. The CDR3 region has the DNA TGTGCCAGCTGTGACAGGGGAGGGCAGAATCAGCCCCAGCATTTT. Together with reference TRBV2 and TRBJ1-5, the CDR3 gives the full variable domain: EPEVTQTPSHQVTQMGQEVILRCVPISNHLYFYWYRQILGQKVEFLVSFYNNEISEKSEIFDDQFSVERPDGSNFTLKIRSTKLEDSAMYFCASCDRGGQNQPQHFGDGTRLSIL.

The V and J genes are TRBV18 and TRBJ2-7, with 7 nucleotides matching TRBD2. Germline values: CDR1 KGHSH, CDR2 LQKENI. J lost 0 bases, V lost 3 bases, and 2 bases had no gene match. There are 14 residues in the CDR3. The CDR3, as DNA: TGTGCCAGCTCACCGGGACTACGCTCCTACGAGCAGTACTTC. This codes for CASSPGLRSYEQYF.

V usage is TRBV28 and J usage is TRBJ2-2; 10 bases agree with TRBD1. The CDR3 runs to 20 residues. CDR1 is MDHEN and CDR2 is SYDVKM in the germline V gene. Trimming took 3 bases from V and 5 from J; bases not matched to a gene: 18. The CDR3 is CASSFVVGARQGARTGELFF. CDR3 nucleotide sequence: TGTGCCAGCAGTTTTGTAGTTGGGGCCAGACAGGGGGCTCGGACCGGGGAGCTGTTTTTT. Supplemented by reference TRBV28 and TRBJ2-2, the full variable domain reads DVKVTQSSRYLVKRTGEKVFLECVQDMDHENMFWYRQDPGLGLRLIYFSYDVKMKEKGDIPEGYSVSREKKERFSLILESASTNQTSMYLCASSFVVGARQGARTGELFFGEGSRLTVL.

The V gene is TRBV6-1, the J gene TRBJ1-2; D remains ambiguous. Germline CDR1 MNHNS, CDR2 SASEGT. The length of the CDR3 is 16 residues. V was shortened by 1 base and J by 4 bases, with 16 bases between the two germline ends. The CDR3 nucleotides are TGTGCCAGCAGTGAAGGGGGATATCTGGGGAGCTATGGCTACACCTTC. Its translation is CASSEGGYLGSYGYTF.

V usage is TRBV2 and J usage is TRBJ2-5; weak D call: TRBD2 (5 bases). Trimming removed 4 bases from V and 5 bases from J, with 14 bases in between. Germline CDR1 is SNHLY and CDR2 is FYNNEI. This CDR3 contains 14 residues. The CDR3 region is CASSVATTRETQYF. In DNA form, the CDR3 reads TGTGCCAGCAGTGTGGCGACTACAAGGGAGACCCAGTACTTC.

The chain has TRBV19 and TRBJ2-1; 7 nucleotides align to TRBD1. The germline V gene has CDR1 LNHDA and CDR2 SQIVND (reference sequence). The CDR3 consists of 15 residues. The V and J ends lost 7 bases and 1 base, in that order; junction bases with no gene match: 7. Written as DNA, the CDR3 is TGTGCCAGTATTGAGACAGGGAATTCCTACAATGAGCAGTTCTTC. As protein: CASIETGNSYNEQFF.

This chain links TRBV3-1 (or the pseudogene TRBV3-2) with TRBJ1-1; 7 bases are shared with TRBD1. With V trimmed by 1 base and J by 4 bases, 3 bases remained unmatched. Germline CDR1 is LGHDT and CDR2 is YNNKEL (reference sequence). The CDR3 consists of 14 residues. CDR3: CASSQGAGGTEAFF. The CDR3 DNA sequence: TGTGCCAGCAGCCAAGGGGCAGGGGGCACTGAAGCTTTCTTT.

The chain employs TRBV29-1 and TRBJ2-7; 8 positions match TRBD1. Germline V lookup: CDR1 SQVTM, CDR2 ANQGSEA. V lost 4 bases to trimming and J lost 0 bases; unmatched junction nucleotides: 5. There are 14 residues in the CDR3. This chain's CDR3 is CSVVGDRSSYEQYF. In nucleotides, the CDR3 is TGCAGCGTTGTAGGGGACAGGAGCTCCTACGAGCAGTACTTC.

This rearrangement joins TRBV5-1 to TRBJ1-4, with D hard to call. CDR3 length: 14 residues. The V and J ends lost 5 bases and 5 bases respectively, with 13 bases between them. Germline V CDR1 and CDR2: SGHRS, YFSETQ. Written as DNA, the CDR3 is TGCGCCAGCAGTCCCGACACAGCAAATGAAAAACTGTTTTTT. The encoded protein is CASSPDTANEKLFF.

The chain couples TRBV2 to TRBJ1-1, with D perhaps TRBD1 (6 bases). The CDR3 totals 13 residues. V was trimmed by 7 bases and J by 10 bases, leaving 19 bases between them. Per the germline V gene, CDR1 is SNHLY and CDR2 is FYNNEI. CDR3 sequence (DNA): TGTGCCAGCATGATGACAGGCCAAGTAGGAGCTTTCTTT. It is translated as CASMMTGQVGAFF.

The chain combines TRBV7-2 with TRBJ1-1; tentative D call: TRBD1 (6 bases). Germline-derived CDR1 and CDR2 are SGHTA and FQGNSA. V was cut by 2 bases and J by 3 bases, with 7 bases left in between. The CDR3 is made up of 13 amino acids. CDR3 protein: CASSLSGDTEAFF. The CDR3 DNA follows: TGTGCCAGCAGCTTATCAGGGGACACTGAAGCTTTCTTT. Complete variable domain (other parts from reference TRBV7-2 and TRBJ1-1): GAGVSQSPSNKVTEKGKDVELRCDPISGHTALYWYRQSLGQGLEFLIYFQGNSAPDKSGLPSDRFSAERTGGSVSTLTIQRTQQEDSAVYLCASSLSGDTEAFFGQGTRLTVV.

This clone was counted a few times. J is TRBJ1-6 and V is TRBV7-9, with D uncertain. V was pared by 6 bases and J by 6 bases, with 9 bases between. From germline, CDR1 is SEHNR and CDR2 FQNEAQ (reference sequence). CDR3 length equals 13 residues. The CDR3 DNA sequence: TGTGCCAGCAGTGGAGGGATTAATTCACCCCTCCACTTT. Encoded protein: CASSGGINSPLHF.

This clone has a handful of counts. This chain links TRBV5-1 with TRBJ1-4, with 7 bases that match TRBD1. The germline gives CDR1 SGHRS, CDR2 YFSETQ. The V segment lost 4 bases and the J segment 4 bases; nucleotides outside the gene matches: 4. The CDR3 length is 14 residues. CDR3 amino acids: CASSPGTVNEKLFF. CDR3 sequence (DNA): TGCGCCAGCAGCCCCGGGACAGTTAATGAAAAACTGTTTTTT.

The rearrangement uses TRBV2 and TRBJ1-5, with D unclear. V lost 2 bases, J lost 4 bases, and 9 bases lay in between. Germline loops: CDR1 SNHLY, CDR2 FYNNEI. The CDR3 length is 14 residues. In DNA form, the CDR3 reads TGTGCCAGCAGTGAAATCACGGGGAATCAGCCCCAGCATTTT. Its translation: CASSEITGNQPQHF.

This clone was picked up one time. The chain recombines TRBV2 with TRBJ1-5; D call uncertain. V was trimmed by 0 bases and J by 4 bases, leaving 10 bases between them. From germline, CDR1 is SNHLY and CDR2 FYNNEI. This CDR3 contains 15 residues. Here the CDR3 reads CASSEALRPNQPQHF. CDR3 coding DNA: TGTGCCAGCAGTGAAGCCTTGCGGCCGAATCAGCCCCAGCATTTT.

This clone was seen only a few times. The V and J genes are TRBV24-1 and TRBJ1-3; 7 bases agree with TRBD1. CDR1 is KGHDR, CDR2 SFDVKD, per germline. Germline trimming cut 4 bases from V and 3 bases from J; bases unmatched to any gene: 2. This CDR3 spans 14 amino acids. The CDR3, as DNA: TGTGCCACCAGTGACCGGGACAGTGGAAACACCATATATTTT. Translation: CATSDRDSGNTIYF.

The CDR3 loop reads CASSTPSRTGGPTGNTIYF. Here the CDR3 DNA reads TGTGCCAGCAGCACCCCCAGCAGGACAGGGGGCCCCACTGGAAACACCATATATTTT. The chain links TRBV7-2 to TRBJ1-3; 11 bases align to TRBD1. CDR3 length: 19 amino acids. V lost 5 bases, J lost 2 bases, and 14 bases stayed unmatched. Germline values: CDR1 SGHTA, CDR2 FQGNSA.

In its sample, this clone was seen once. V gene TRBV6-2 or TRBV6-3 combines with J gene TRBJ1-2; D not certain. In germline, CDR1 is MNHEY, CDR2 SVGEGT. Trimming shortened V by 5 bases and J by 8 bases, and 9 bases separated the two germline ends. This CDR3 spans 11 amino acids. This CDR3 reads CASSTRGGYTF. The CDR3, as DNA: TGTGCCAGCAGTACCAGAGGCGGCTACACCTTC.

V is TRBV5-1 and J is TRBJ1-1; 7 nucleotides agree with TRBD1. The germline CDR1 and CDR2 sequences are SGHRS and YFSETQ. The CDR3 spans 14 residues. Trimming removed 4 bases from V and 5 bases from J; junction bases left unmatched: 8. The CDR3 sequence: CASSLGQSGTEAFF. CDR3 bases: TGCGCCAGCAGCCTGGGACAGTCAGGGACTGAAGCTTTCTTT.

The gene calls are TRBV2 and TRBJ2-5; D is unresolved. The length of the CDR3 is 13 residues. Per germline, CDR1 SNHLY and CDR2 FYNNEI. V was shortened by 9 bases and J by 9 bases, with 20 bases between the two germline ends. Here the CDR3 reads CASTGSRSSAQYF. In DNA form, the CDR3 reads TGTGCCAGTACGGGTTCCCGTTCTTCGGCCCAGTACTTC.

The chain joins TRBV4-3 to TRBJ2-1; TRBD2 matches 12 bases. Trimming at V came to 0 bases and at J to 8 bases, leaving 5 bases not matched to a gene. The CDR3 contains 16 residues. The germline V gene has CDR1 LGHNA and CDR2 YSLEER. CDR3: CASSQEVTSGGHEQFF. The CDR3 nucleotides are TGCGCCAGCAGCCAAGAAGTGACTAGCGGGGGCCATGAGCAGTTCTTC.

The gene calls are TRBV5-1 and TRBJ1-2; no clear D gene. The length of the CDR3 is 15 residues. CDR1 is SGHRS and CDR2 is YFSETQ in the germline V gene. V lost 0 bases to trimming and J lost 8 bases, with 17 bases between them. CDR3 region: CASSLEGLSGRGYTF. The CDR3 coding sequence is TGCGCCAGCAGCTTGGAAGGACTCTCGGGTAGGGGCTACACCTTC.

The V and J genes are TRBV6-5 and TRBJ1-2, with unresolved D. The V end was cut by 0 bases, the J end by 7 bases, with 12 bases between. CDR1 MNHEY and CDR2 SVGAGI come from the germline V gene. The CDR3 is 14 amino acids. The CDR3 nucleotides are TGTGCCAGCAGTTACTCCGCCCCTAGTGGTGGCTACACCTTC. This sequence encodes CASSYSAPSGGYTF.

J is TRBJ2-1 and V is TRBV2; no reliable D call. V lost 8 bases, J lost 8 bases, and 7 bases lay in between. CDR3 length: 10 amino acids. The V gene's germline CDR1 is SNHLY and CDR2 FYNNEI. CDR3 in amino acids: CASLLHEQFF. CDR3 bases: TGTGCCAGCCTGCTACATGAGCAGTTCTTC.

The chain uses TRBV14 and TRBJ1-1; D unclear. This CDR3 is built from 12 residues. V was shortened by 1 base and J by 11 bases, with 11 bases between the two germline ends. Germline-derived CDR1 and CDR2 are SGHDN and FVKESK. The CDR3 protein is CASSQGRGSAFF. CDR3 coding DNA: TGTGCCAGCAGCCAAGGAAGAGGGTCTGCTTTCTTT.

CDR3 amino acids: CASSPLSTGSNEKLFF. The DNA for the CDR3 is TGTGCCAGCTCACCACTATCGACAGGCTCTAATGAAAAACTGTTTTTT. The rearrangement uses TRBV18 and TRBJ1-4, with D maybe TRBD1 (6 bases). Germline lookup yields CDR1 KGHSH and CDR2 LQKENI. The length of the CDR3 is 16 residues. V was shortened by 1 base and J by 3 bases, with 12 bases between the two germline ends.

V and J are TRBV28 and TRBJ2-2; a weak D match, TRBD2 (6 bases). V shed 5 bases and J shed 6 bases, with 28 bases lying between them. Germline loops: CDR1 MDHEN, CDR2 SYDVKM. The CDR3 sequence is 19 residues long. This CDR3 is CASSPTGPTSQAHAGELFF. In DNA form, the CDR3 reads TGTGCCAGCAGTCCTACAGGACCGACTAGTCAGGCCCATGCCGGGGAGCTGTTTTTT.

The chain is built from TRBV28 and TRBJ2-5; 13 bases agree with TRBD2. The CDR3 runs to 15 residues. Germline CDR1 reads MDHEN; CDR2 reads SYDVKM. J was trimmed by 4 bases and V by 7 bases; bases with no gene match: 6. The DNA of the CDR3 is TGTGCCAGCACCCGGACTAGCGGGAGAGGAGAGACCCAGTACTTC. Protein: CASTRTSGRGETQYF. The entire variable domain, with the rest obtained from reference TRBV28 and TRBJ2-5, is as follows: DVKVTQSSRYLVKRTGEKVFLECVQDMDHENMFWYRQDPGLGLRLIYFSYDVKMKEKGDIPEGYSVSREKKERFSLILESASTNQTSMYLCASTRTSGRGETQYFGPGTRLLVL.